Listed below are T cell receptor beta chains from one sample, sequenced in a study of cytomegalovirus exposure and HLA in healthy donors. Profiled with immunoSEQ multiplex PCR; TCRdb holds only in-frame clones, not every one. The data contain roughly 130,000 clones, around 83% of them singletons. Input material: PBMCs. These receptors came from a male donor in good health and CMV-seropositive. CDR3s include the opening cysteine and the closing phenylalanine or tryptophan. D genes are given only for firm matches. Clone size appears in some rows only: once, few, many, or a class for an expanded clone.

NA TRBJ1-2 TRBD1 TRBV6-1 CASSERDRDGYTF TGTGCCAGCAGTGAAAGGGACAGGGATGGCTACACCTTC
NA TRBJ2-7 NA TRBV11-2 CASSPSRERQYF TGTGCCAGCAGCCCTAGTAGGGAGCGGCAGTACTTC
NA TRBJ1-1 TRBD1 TRBV9 CASSVESGTAKKAFF TGTGCCAGCAGCGTAGAGTCAGGGACAGCGAAGAAAGCTTTCTTT
NA TRBJ2-1 TRBD2 TRBV9 CASSVSGSSYNEQFF TGTGCCAGCAGCGTCAGCGGGAGCTCCTACAATGAGCAGTTCTTC
NA TRBJ1-2 NA TRBV27 CASSPTRASTYGYTF TGTGCCAGCAGTCCAACCAGGGCCTCCACCTATGGCTACACCTTC
NA TRBJ2-1 TRBD2 TRBV6-4 CASSELAGGNEQFF TGTGCCAGCAGTGAACTAGCGGGGGGGAATGAGCAGTTCTTC
NA TRBJ2-7 TRBD2 TRBV19 CASSITSGTYEQYF TGTGCCAGTAGTATAACTAGCGGAACCTACGAGCAGTACTTC
NA TRBJ1-3 NA TRBV15 CATSRQSTGPSGNTIYF TGTGCCACCAGCAGACAAAGCACAGGGCCCTCTGGAAACACCATATATTTT
NA TRBJ2-6 NA TRBV7-9 CSSSPLLF TGTTCCAGCAGCCCCCTTCTTTTC
once TRBJ1-6 NA TRBV10-3 CAISESRGIDNSPLHF TGTGCCATCAGTGAGTCCCGAGGGATAGATAATTCACCCCTCCACTTT
NA TRBJ1-1 NA TRBV21-1 CASSDPQGLPINTEAFF TGTGCCAGCAGCGATCCACAGGGCCTGCCGATTAACACTGAAGCTTTCTTT
NA TRBJ2-1 TRBD2 TRBV11-3 CASSFKEGGSSGEQFF TGTGCCAGCAGCTTTAAGGAGGGCGGGAGTAGCGGTGAGCAGTTCTTC
once TRBJ2-3 TRBD2 TRBV28 CASSFSGGTDTQYF TGTGCCAGCAGTTTCTCGGGGGGAACAGATACGCAGTATTTT
NA TRBJ2-7 TRBD2 TRBV4-2 CASSQDRRSGASGDEQYF TGTGCCAGCAGCCAAGACCGCCGGTCAGGGGCTAGCGGGGACGAGCAGTACTTC
few TRBJ1-5 TRBD1 TRBV7-2 CASSLGSGGYQPQHF TGTGCCAGCAGCTTAGGGTCAGGGGGGTATCAGCCCCAGCATTTT
NA TRBJ2-5 NA TRBV18 CASSPPNPGETQYF TGTGCCAGCTCACCACCGAACCCAGGGGAGACCCAGTACTTC
NA TRBJ1-2 NA TRBV6-1 CASSDGVRGYTF TGTGCCAGCAGTGACGGGGTTCGGGGCTACACCTTC
few TRBJ2-7 TRBD2 TRBV13 CASSLDRPWSSGYEQYF TGTGCCAGCAGCTTAGATCGTCCCTGGTCTAGCGGCTACGAGCAGTACTTC
NA TRBJ1-2 NA TRBV27 CASSFLTDRLGYTF TGTGCCAGCAGTTTCCTAACCGACAGGTTGGGCTACACCTTC
NA TRBJ2-7 TRBD2 TRBV29-1 CSALGLAGLGEQYF TGCAGCGCCTTGGGACTAGCGGGCCTGGGCGAGCAGTACTTC
NA TRBJ1-5 NA TRBV15 CATSRDRGNQPQHF TGTGCCACCAGCAGAGACAGGGGCAATCAGCCCCAGCATTTT
NA TRBJ2-2 NA TRBV6-5 CASSSQGVPGELFF TGTGCCAGCAGTTCCCAAGGGGTTCCCGGGGAGCTGTTTTTT
NA TRBJ2-1 TRBD2 TRBV18 CASSEGLAGAYNEQFF TGTGCCAGCTCGGAGGGACTAGCGGGGGCCTACAATGAGCAGTTCTTC
NA TRBJ2-7 NA TRBV7-8 CASTLSTGYEQYF TGTGCCAGCACCCTTTCGACTGGCTACGAGCAGTACTTC
NA TRBJ2-3 TRBD2 TRBV9 CASSTSGRRTDTQYF TGTGCCAGCAGCACTAGCGGGAGACGCACAGATACGCAGTATTTT
NA TRBJ2-7 TRBD2 TRBV18 CASSPFGSGNHYEQYF TGTGCCAGCTCACCTTTTGGTAGCGGGAATCACTACGAGCAGTACTTC
NA TRBJ2-7 NA TRBV7-9 CASSLAQGYEQYF TGTGCCAGCAGCTTAGCTCAGGGCTACGAGCAGTACTTC
NA TRBJ2-1 TRBD2 TRBV2 CASSDVSGAGEQFF TGTGCCAGCAGTGACGTAAGCGGGGCGGGTGAGCAGTTCTTC
few TRBJ2-1 NA TRBV9 CASSVAAVAEQFF TGTGCCAGCAGCGTAGCCGCGGTGGCTGAGCAGTTCTTC
NA TRBJ2-3 TRBD2 TRBV25-1 CASGLAGGDTQYF TGTGCCAGCGGACTAGCGGGGGGGGATACGCAGTATTTT
few TRBJ2-3 TRBD2 TRBV13 CASSPVRAGLAGGTDTQYF TGTGCCAGCAGCCCGGTTCGGGCGGGACTAGCGGGGGGCACAGATACGCAGTATTTT
NA TRBJ1-4 NA TRBV6-1 CASRPRREEKLFF TGTGCCAGCAGGCCGAGAAGGGAGGAAAAACTGTTTTTT
NA TRBJ1-3 NA TRBV5-4 CASSVNSGNTIYF TGTGCCAGCAGCGTAAACTCTGGAAACACCATATATTTT
few TRBJ2-1 TRBD2 TRBV5-1 CASSPRLAENEQFF TGCGCCAGCAGCCCCCGACTAGCAGAGAATGAGCAGTTCTTC
NA TRBJ2-2 NA TRBV6-5 CASSYAAPGGPGELFF TGTGCCAGCAGTTATGCGGCGCCAGGAGGGCCCGGGGAGCTGTTTTTT
NA TRBJ2-7 TRBD1 TRBV7-8 CASRLRTGDSYEQYF TGTGCCAGCAGGTTGAGGACAGGGGACTCCTACGAGCAGTACTTC
NA TRBJ2-5 TRBD1 TRBV2 CASSEMAGGSKTQYF TGTGCCAGCAGTGAAATGGCAGGGGGCTCGAAGACCCAGTACTTC
NA TRBJ1-1 NA TRBV25-1 CASSSGLRLNTEAFF TGTGCCAGCAGTTCAGGGCTCCGACTGAACACTGAAGCTTTCTTT
NA TRBJ2-2 NA TRBV13 CASSSSTGAGELFF TGTGCCAGCAGCTCCTCGACGGGGGCCGGGGAGCTGTTTTTT
NA TRBJ1-1 TRBD1 TRBV7-6 CASSTYRGKNTEAFF TGTGCCAGCAGCACCTACAGGGGAAAGAACACTGAAGCTTTCTTT
NA TRBJ2-5 NA TRBV5-4 CASSHWRERETQYF TGTGCCAGCAGCCACTGGAGGGAGCGAGAGACCCAGTACTTC
NA TRBJ2-5 NA TRBV29-1 CSVWAMEETQYF TGCAGCGTGTGGGCCATGGAAGAGACCCAGTACTTC
NA TRBJ2-5 NA TRBV19 CASSSTGYKETQYF TGTGCCAGTAGTTCTACCGGGTACAAAGAGACCCAGTACTTC
few TRBJ2-7 NA TRBV6-5 CASSKGQPPNEQYF TGTGCCAGCAGTAAAGGACAGCCTCCCAACGAGCAGTACTTC
NA TRBJ2-3 NA TRBV14 CASSQDLWGGSQGDTQYF TGTGCCAGCAGCCAAGATCTATGGGGCGGTTCCCAAGGGGATACGCAGTATTTT
once TRBJ2-7 TRBD2 TRBV5-6 CASSFSTSGYYEQYF TGTGCCAGCAGCTTTTCAACTAGCGGGTACTACGAGCAGTACTTC
NA TRBJ1-6 NA TRBV6-5 CASSFGLSGNSPLHF TGTGCCAGCAGTTTTGGGTTAAGCGGAAATTCACCCCTCCACTTT
NA TRBJ2-5 NA TRBV5-6 CASSLIFAGAETQYF TGTGCCAGCAGCTTGATATTTGCGGGGGCCGAGACCCAGTACTTC
few TRBJ2-7 TRBD2 TRBV11-2 CASSLDRAGGVSYEQYF TGTGCCAGTTCGCTTGACCGAGCGGGAGGTGTATCCTACGAGCAGTACTTC
NA TRBJ1-2 NA TRBV4-2 CASSQRGSHYGYTF TGTGCCAGCAGCCAGAGGGGGTCTCACTATGGCTACACCTTC
NA TRBJ2-3 NA TRBV11-2 CASSLVRNRARPTDTQYF TGTGCCAGCAGCTTAGTTAGGAACAGGGCTAGACCCACAGATACGCAGTATTTT
NA TRBJ2-7 TRBD2 TRBV29-1 CSVGVLAGASSYEQYF TGCAGCGTTGGGGTCCTAGCGGGAGCGAGCTCCTACGAGCAGTACTTC
once TRBJ1-2 NA TRBV27 CASSEVFPRYYGYTF TGTGCCAGCAGTGAAGTGTTCCCGCGGTACTATGGCTACACCTTC
once TRBJ1-4 TRBD1 TRBV7-7 CASSLASGTGLEKLFF TGTGCTAGCAGCTTAGCCTCCGGGACAGGGCTTGAAAAACTGTTTTTT
NA TRBJ2-7 TRBD2 TRBV7-8 CASSLRTSGIYEQYF TGTGCCAGCAGCTTGAGGACTAGCGGGATCTACGAGCAGTACTTC
few TRBJ2-3 NA TRBV14 CASSFIRGDTQYF TGTGCCAGCAGCTTTATTCGGGGAGATACGCAGTATTTT
NA TRBJ1-2 NA TRBV5-1 CASSFGQTTYGYTF TGCGCCAGCAGCTTTGGGCAGACCACCTATGGCTACACCTTC
once TRBJ1-2 NA TRBV28 CASEEESLGYTF TGTGCCAGCGAAGAGGAGAGTTTAGGCTACACCTTC
few TRBJ1-3 NA TRBV7-9 CASSYRELSGNTIYF TGTGCCAGCAGCTACAGGGAACTATCTGGAAACACCATATATTTT